This TCR beta chain originates from a study of metastatic and nonmetastatic thyroid tumors. Background on the study: A comparison of repertoires was made across blood and tumor or nodule tissue from malignant and benign thyroid patients.

With MiXCR, TCRdb reprocessed the PCR reads. The sample lists 45,000 to 55,000 clones, about 25% occurring once. The germline CDR1 and CDR2 sequences are SNHLY and FYNNEI. This CDR3 is built from 18 residues. Deletions cut 6 bases from V and 1 base from J, with 25 bases between. Study-wide findings and caveats: Malignant thyroid tumors reportedly had TCR beta diversity that was significantly higher than in benign nodules, in blood and tumor.

This clone was detected many times. As yet, its antigen is unknown. The entire patient cohort was treatment-naive prior to thyroid surgery. The TCR originated in a male donor with papillary thyroid cancer or a benign thyroid nodule (not recorded which). Some clones in this sample may be carry-over from other donors' samples. The rearrangement links TRBV2 to TRBJ2-7, with D possibly being TRBD1 or TRBD2 (5 bases each). Sequencing was done on a sample of blood. The DNA of the CDR3 is TGTGCCAGCAGGAGGTTCGGACCGGGGACCACCGCTTCCTACGAGCAGTACTTC. Protein: CASRRFGPGTTASYEQYF.